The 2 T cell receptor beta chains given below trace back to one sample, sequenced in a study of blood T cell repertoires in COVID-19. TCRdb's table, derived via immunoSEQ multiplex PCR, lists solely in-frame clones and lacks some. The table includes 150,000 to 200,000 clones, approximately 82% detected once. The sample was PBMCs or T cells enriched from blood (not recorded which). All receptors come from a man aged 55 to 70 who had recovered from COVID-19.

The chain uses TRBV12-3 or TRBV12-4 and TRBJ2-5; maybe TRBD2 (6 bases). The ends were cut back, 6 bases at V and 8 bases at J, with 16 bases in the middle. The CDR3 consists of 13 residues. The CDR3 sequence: CASSGDFEVTQYF. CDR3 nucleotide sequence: TGTGCCAGCAGCGGGGACTTCGAAGTAACCCAGTACTTC.

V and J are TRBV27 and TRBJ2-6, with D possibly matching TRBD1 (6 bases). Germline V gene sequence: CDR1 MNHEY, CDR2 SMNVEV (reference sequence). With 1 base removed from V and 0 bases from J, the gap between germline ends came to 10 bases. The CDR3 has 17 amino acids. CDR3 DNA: TGTGCCAGCAGTTTATACTCACAGGGCTCTGGGGCCAACGTCCTGACTTTC. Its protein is CASSLYSQGSGANVLTF.